These T cell receptor beta chains were read from a single sample in a study of brain metastases from non-small cell lung cancer. The method was immunoSEQ multiplex PCR; TCRdb's version includes in-frame clones alone and lacks a portion of them. The sample lists about 2,600 clones, 85% to 90% occurring once. The specimen was primary lung tumor tissue. These receptors were taken from a donor aged 40 or over with non-small cell lung cancer. Each CDR3 is given with its conserved first and last residue. The D gene is left open where the match is weak. Clone sizes are given selectively: once, few, many, or a class where the clone is expanded.

J	V	size	D	CDR3	DNA
TRBJ1-2	TRBV7-8	NA	NA	CASSLGHDLTYGYTF	TGTGCCAGCAGCTTGGGACACGACCTGACCTATGGCTACACCTTC
TRBJ2-5	TRBV6-1	NA	TRBD2	CASSEGRLSGGQETQYF	TGTGCCAGCAGTGAAGGTCGGCTGAGCGGGGGACAAGAGACCCAGTACTTC
TRBJ2-5	TRBV30	once	NA	CAWNDGLRPTQETQYF	TGTGCCTGGAATGACGGTTTAAGGCCTACTCAAGAGACCCAGTACTTC
TRBJ1-3	TRBV6-4	NA	NA	CASSDLPDGLSGNTIYF	TGTGCCAGCAGTGATTTACCCGACGGACTATCTGGAAACACCATATATTTT
TRBJ2-1	TRBV5-1	NA	TRBD2	CASSPGGGGLNEQFF	TGCGCCAGCAGCCCCGGCGGGGGGGGCCTGAATGAGCAGTTCTTC
TRBJ1-1	TRBV5-1	NA	NA	CASSLEAEDTEAFF	TGCGCCAGCAGCTTGGAGGCAGAGGACACTGAAGCTTTCTTT
TRBJ1-3	TRBV5-6	few	TRBD1	CASSFFSGQGAGNTIYF	TGTGCCAGCAGCTTTTTTTCGGGACAGGGGGCTGGAAACACCATATATTTT
TRBJ2-3	TRBV20-1	NA	NA	CSATRSDTQYF	TGCAGTGCGACTAGATCAGATACGCAGTATTTT
TRBJ2-5	TRBV6-5	NA	TRBD1	CASRTQQGSATQYF	TGTGCCAGCAGGACACAACAGGGGAGTGCGACCCAGTACTTC
TRBJ1-5	TRBV19	NA	NA	CAAGVDSNQPQHF	TGTGCCGCTGGGGTTGACAGCAATCAGCCCCAGCATTTT
TRBJ1-1	TRBV19	NA	TRBD1	CASSSTGGTEAFF	TGTGCTAGTAGTTCTACAGGGGGTACTGAAGCTTTCTTT
TRBJ1-1	TRBV3-1/TRBV3-2	NA	TRBD1	CASSQGQGAEAFF	TGTGCCAGCAGCCAGGGACAGGGCGCTGAAGCTTTCTTT
TRBJ2-4	TRBV19	NA	NA	CASSTLGNIQYF	TGTGCCAGTAGTACCCTAGGAAACATTCAGTACTTC
TRBJ2-2	TRBV6-2/TRBV6-3	NA	TRBD2	CASSYGLAGGELFF	TGTGCCAGCAGTTACGGACTAGCGGGGGGGGAGCTGTTTTTT
TRBJ1-5	TRBV27	NA	NA	CARMIPAQHF	TGTGCCAGGATGATCCCTGCCCAGCATTTT
TRBJ1-1	TRBV30	NA	NA	CACTYWTTEAFF	TGTGCCTGTACCTACTGGACCACTGAAGCTTTCTTT
TRBJ2-1	TRBV28	NA	TRBD2	CASRSISGGEYNEQFF	TGTGCCAGCAGATCAATCAGCGGGGGGGAATACAATGAGCAGTTCTTC
TRBJ2-1	TRBV3-1/TRBV3-2	NA	TRBD2	CASSPGTSGYNEQFF	TGTGCCAGCAGCCCCGGGACTAGCGGCTACAATGAGCAGTTCTTC
TRBJ2-6	TRBV2	NA	NA	CASSETRRPSGANVLTF	TGTGCCAGCAGTGAAACGCGGCGGCCCTCTGGGGCCAATGTCCTGACTTTC
TRBJ2-2	TRBV19	NA	NA	CASSTNGGLGGELFF	TGTGCCAGTAGCACAAATGGGGGGCTCGGCGGGGAGCTGTTTTTT